This entry is about one TCR beta chain. Germline values: CDR1 MGHRA, CDR2 YSYEKL. J was trimmed by 4 bases and V by 0 bases; bases with no gene match: 6. There are 16 residues in the CDR3. These data come from a study of CD8+ T cells in alopecia areata. The sample's treatment: oral pan-JAK inhibitor, 5-10 mg twice daily. Sequencing templates came from extracted RNA that was reverse transcribed into cDNA. Libraries were prepared by immunoSEQ multiplex PCR; TCRdb keeps only in-frame clonotypes and omits some of them. Here the sample spans some 150,000 clones, about 59% being singletons. The receptor was derived from a human donor with alopecia areata. Sequences were derived from CD8+ T cells sorted from blood, sampled at week 4, from a patient treated with tofacitinib. The chain uses TRBV4-1 and TRBJ2-7; 10 bases line up with TRBD1. The CDR3 region is CASSQDFGTGAYEQYF. As DNA, the CDR3 is TGCGCCAGCAGCCAAGATTTTGGGACAGGGGCATACGAGCAGTACTTC.